The clone carrying this TCR beta chain was picked up one time. Its antigen is unknown. These data originate in a study of PD-L1 blockade in urothelial cancer. About the research overall: Prior exposure to chemotherapy in patients amounted to 0 to 3 regimens received. Across blood samples, T cells had a median count of 141,255. Study results and limitations: A below-median TCR clonality in blood before treatment predicted better survival.

The CDR3 contains 15 residues. CDR1 SGHTA and CDR2 FQGNSA come from the germline V gene. V was clipped by 6 bases and J by 6 bases; unmatched bases: 9. Using immunoSEQ multiplex PCR, the repertoire was profiled, and TCRdb retains in-frame clones only, with some absent. Among about 70,000 clones, around four fifths were seen once, and the ten largest hold 4.5% to 5.5%. The sample in question was PBMCs, obtained around atezolizumab (anti-PD-L1) treatment. This chain joins TRBV7-2 and TRBJ1-4; TRBD1 matches 8 bases. This TCR derives from a man between 65 and 85 years old with urothelial cancer. The CDR3 protein is CASSPGGEGHEKLFF. The DNA for the CDR3 is TGTGCCAGCAGTCCAGGGGGCGAGGGGCATGAAAAACTGTTTTTT.